This entry lists 23 T cell receptor beta chains sequenced from one sample in a study of cytomegalovirus exposure and HLA in healthy donors. Produced via immunoSEQ multiplex PCR; TCRdb's table is partial and in-frame only. Among 90,000 to 150,000 clones listed, about 87% were seen once. Source material: PBMCs. The receptors shown here come from a man between 18 and 35 years old in good health and CMV-seronegative.

The genes are TRBV10-1 and TRBJ2-1, with TRBD1 as a possible D gene (5 bases). The germline V and J ends were trimmed by 4 bases and 5 bases, with 9 bases remaining between them. The CDR3 has 13 amino acids. CDR1 and CDR2 (germline): WNHNN, SYGVQD (reference sequence). In nucleotides, the CDR3 is TGCGCCAGCAGTGGCAGGGTGAACAATGAGCAGTTCTTC. Translating gives CASSGRVNNEQFF.

The V call is TRBV27, the J call TRBJ2-7; 10 bases are shared with TRBD2. Germline V gives CDR1 MNHEY, CDR2 SMNVEV (reference sequence). The CDR3 length is 16 residues. V shed 6 bases and J 1 base; nucleotides not matched to a gene: 9. Here the CDR3 reads CASRQSGGASSYEQYF. The DNA of the CDR3 is TGTGCCAGCAGACAGAGCGGGGGGGCTTCGTCCTACGAGCAGTACTTC.

CDR3 residues: CASSYEINQPQHF. Written as DNA, the CDR3 is TGTGCCAGCAGTTACGAGATAAATCAGCCCCAGCATTTT. The chain uses TRBV6-6 and TRBJ1-5; D unclear. The V end was cut by 2 bases, the J end by 4 bases, with 6 bases between. Germline V gene sequence: CDR1 MNHNY, CDR2 SVGAGI (reference sequence). The CDR3 has 13 residues.

The chain carries TRBV19 and TRBJ2-2; 10 nucleotides agree with TRBD1. Germline V lookup: CDR1 LNHDA, CDR2 SQIVND (reference sequence). J lost 4 bases, V lost 6 bases, and 5 bases had no gene match. CDR3 size: 15 residues. The CDR3: CASSPGTGATGELFF. The CDR3 DNA reads as TGTGCCAGTAGCCCCGGGACAGGGGCCACCGGGGAGCTGTTTTTT.

The chain has TRBV5-4 and TRBJ2-1; TRBD2 matches 11 bases. From germline, CDR1 is SGHNT and CDR2 YYREEE (reference sequence). The V segment lost 4 bases and the J segment 0 bases; nucleotides outside the gene matches: 0. The CDR3 spans 15 residues. Here the CDR3 reads CASSTSGGSYNEQFF. The CDR3 DNA follows: TGTGCCAGCAGCACTAGCGGGGGCTCCTACAATGAGCAGTTCTTC.

The genes are TRBV4-1 and TRBJ2-7; TRBD1 agrees at 9 bases. The germline gives CDR1 MGHRA, CDR2 YSYEKL. The CDR3 has 18 amino acids. V lost 1 base and J lost 2; bases outside the gene matches: 12. The CDR3 coding sequence is TGCGCCAGCAGCCAAGCAAGGGGGTCGGGACAGGGAGCCTACGAGCAGTACTTC. Translated: CASSQARGSGQGAYEQYF.

This chain links TRBV6-6 with TRBJ1-1, with 9 positions matching TRBD1. Looked up from germline, CDR1 is MNHNY and CDR2 is SVGAGI (reference sequence). The CDR3 is made up of 16 amino acids. The ends lost 2 bases at V and 2 bases at J; junction bases unmatched: 6. The CDR3 loop reads CASSYRDREGNTEAFF. In DNA, the CDR3 is TGTGCCAGCAGTTACAGGGACAGGGAAGGAAACACTGAAGCTTTCTTT.

The rearrangement joins TRBV2 to TRBJ2-7; maybe TRBD2 (6 bases). Germline-derived CDR1 and CDR2 are SNHLY and FYNNEI. With 5 bases removed from V and 4 bases from J, the gap between germline ends came to 18 bases. The CDR3 is 15 residues long. CDR3 loop: CASSSREAQRYEQYF. The CDR3 region has the DNA TGTGCCAGCAGTTCCAGGGAGGCTCAAAGATACGAGCAGTACTTC.

The chain employs TRBV4-3 and TRBJ2-7, with no clear D. The CDR3 totals 14 residues. Germline assignment: CDR1 LGHNA and CDR2 YSLEER. Between the trimmed V and J ends, which lost 1 base and 4 bases, there was a span of 11 bases. DNA of the CDR3: TGCGCCAGCAGCCAAGGACTTCCCGCTTACGAGCAGTACTTC. It translates to CASSQGLPAYEQYF.

The V and J genes are TRBV9 and TRBJ1-5, with D hard to call. Germline V gives CDR1 SGDLS, CDR2 YYNGEE. The CDR3 is 15 amino acids. V was clipped by 3 bases and J by 0 bases, with 10 bases between them. The CDR3 nucleotides are TGTGCCAGCAGCGCTACAGAGAATAGCAATCAGCCCCAGCATTTT. It specifies CASSATENSNQPQHF.

The V and J genes are TRBV6-1 and TRBJ2-4; perhaps TRBD2 as D (5 bases). This CDR3 region has 14 residues. The V gene's germline CDR1 is MNHNS and CDR2 SASEGT. Trimming pared 1 base from V and 5 bases from J, leaving 9 bases between. CDR3 residues: CASSEVGVQNIQYF. The CDR3 coding sequence is TGTGCCAGCAGTGAAGTCGGGGTCCAAAACATTCAGTACTTC.

V and J are TRBV4-3 and TRBJ1-2; D uncertain. The CDR3 spans 14 residues. V was shortened by 0 bases and J by 8 bases, with 13 bases between the two germline ends. CDR1 and CDR2 from the germline V gene are LGHNA and YSLEER. In DNA form, the CDR3 reads TGCGCCAGCAGCCAAGATAGGACCCCGGGGGGCTACACCTTC. Translation: CASSQDRTPGGYTF.

The CDR3 loop is CASGGQGQETQYF. CDR3 nucleotide sequence: TGTGCCAGTGGGGGACAGGGACAAGAGACCCAGTACTTC. This chain joins TRBV19 and TRBJ2-5; the match to TRBD1 covers 9 bases. The CDR3 covers 13 residues. V shed 8 bases, J shed 2 bases, and the junction held 3 bases outside the gene matches. Germline V gene sequence: CDR1 LNHDA, CDR2 SQIVND (reference sequence).

The chain employs TRBV5-1 and TRBJ2-2, with 8 bases that match TRBD1. The CDR3 runs to 15 residues. The germline gives CDR1 SGHRS, CDR2 YFSETQ. Trimming at V came to 4 bases and at J to 0 bases, leaving 2 bases not matched to a gene. The CDR3 reads CASSTTGANTGELFF. The CDR3 bases are TGCGCCAGCAGCACGACAGGGGCGAACACCGGGGAGCTGTTTTTT.

The chain recombines TRBV30 with TRBJ1-2, with a weak D call TRBD1 (6 bases). This CDR3 is built from 13 residues. Germline CDR1 and CDR2: GTSNPN and SVGIG (reference sequence). Trimming stripped 8 bases from V and 4 bases from J, with 17 bases between. The CDR3 loop is CAASTTGFYGYTF. DNA for the CDR3: TGTGCCGCAAGTACGACAGGCTTCTATGGCTACACCTTC.

This chain connects TRBV19 to TRBJ2-6, with D maybe TRBD1 (7 bases). The CDR3 runs to 18 residues. Per the germline V gene, CDR1 is LNHDA and CDR2 is SQIVND (reference sequence). Between the trimmed V and J ends, which lost 5 bases and 0 bases, there was a span of 17 bases. The CDR3 nucleotides are TGTGCCAGTAGTTCGGGGGACAGCCCGCCCTCTGGGGCCAACGTCCTGACTTTC. This codes for CASSSGDSPPSGANVLTF.

The chain recombines TRBV27 with TRBJ1-1, with D unclear. Per germline, CDR1 MNHEY and CDR2 SMNVEV (reference sequence). Trimming cost V 6 bases and J 1 base, with 9 bases left between them. The CDR3 length is 13 residues. The CDR3 DNA follows: TGTGCCAGCAGCCATACAAGGAACACTGAAGCTTTCTTT. This encodes CASSHTRNTEAFF.

The rearrangement joins TRBV4-1 to TRBJ2-7, with a possible D match to TRBD2 (6 bases). The V gene lost 0 bases and the J gene lost 5 bases, with 17 bases spanning the gap. The CDR3 loop spans 16 amino acids. Germline V CDR1 and CDR2: MGHRA, YSYEKL. This CDR3 is CASSQDRLAPSDEQYF. In nucleotides, the CDR3 is TGCGCCAGCAGCCAAGATCGCCTAGCGCCGTCCGACGAGCAGTACTTC.

The V gene is TRBV19, the J gene TRBJ1-1; no clear D. Trimming pared 7 bases from V and 2 bases from J, leaving 20 bases between. Germline V gene sequence: CDR1 LNHDA, CDR2 SQIVND (reference sequence). The CDR3 covers 16 residues. DNA for the CDR3: TGTGCCAGTAAAGTTGAGGGTAGACGGCCAAACACTGAAGCTTTCTTT. This translates into CASKVEGRRPNTEAFF.

The chain is built from TRBV11-2 and TRBJ2-1; tentatively, D is TRBD2 (6 bases). The V and J ends lost 6 bases and 5 bases respectively, with 11 bases between them. This CDR3 has 13 amino acids. Germline values: CDR1 SGHAT, CDR2 FQNNGV. CDR3 sequence reads: CASRTRENNEQFF. In nucleotides, the CDR3 is TGTGCCAGCAGGACTAGAGAGAACAATGAGCAGTTCTTC.

This rearrangement joins TRBV30 to TRBJ1-1; weak D call: TRBD1 (6 bases). V lost 3 bases to trimming and J lost 2 bases, with 10 bases between them. CDR1 and CDR2 (germline): GTSNPN, SVGIG (reference sequence). The CDR3 has 13 residues. The CDR3 protein is CAWRQGSNTEAFF. The CDR3 DNA follows: TGTGCCTGGAGGCAGGGGAGTAACACTGAAGCTTTCTTT.

This chain uses TRBV11-2 with TRBJ2-3; D unresolved. Germline loops: CDR1 SGHAT, CDR2 FQNNGV. The CDR3 covers 13 residues. V was pared by 1 base and J by 3 bases, with 5 bases between. CDR3 nucleotide sequence: TGTGCCAGCAGCTTAGGGCGGACAGATACGCAGTATTTT. Its protein is CASSLGRTDTQYF.

The chain carries TRBV4-3 and TRBJ1-2; D remains unclear. CDR3 size: 15 residues. Trimming removed 0 bases at V and 4 bases at J, with 12 bases between. Per germline, CDR1 LGHNA and CDR2 YSLEER. The CDR3 protein is CASSQDSAAGYGYTF. Written as DNA, the CDR3 is TGCGCCAGCAGCCAAGATAGCGCAGCGGGCTATGGCTACACCTTC.